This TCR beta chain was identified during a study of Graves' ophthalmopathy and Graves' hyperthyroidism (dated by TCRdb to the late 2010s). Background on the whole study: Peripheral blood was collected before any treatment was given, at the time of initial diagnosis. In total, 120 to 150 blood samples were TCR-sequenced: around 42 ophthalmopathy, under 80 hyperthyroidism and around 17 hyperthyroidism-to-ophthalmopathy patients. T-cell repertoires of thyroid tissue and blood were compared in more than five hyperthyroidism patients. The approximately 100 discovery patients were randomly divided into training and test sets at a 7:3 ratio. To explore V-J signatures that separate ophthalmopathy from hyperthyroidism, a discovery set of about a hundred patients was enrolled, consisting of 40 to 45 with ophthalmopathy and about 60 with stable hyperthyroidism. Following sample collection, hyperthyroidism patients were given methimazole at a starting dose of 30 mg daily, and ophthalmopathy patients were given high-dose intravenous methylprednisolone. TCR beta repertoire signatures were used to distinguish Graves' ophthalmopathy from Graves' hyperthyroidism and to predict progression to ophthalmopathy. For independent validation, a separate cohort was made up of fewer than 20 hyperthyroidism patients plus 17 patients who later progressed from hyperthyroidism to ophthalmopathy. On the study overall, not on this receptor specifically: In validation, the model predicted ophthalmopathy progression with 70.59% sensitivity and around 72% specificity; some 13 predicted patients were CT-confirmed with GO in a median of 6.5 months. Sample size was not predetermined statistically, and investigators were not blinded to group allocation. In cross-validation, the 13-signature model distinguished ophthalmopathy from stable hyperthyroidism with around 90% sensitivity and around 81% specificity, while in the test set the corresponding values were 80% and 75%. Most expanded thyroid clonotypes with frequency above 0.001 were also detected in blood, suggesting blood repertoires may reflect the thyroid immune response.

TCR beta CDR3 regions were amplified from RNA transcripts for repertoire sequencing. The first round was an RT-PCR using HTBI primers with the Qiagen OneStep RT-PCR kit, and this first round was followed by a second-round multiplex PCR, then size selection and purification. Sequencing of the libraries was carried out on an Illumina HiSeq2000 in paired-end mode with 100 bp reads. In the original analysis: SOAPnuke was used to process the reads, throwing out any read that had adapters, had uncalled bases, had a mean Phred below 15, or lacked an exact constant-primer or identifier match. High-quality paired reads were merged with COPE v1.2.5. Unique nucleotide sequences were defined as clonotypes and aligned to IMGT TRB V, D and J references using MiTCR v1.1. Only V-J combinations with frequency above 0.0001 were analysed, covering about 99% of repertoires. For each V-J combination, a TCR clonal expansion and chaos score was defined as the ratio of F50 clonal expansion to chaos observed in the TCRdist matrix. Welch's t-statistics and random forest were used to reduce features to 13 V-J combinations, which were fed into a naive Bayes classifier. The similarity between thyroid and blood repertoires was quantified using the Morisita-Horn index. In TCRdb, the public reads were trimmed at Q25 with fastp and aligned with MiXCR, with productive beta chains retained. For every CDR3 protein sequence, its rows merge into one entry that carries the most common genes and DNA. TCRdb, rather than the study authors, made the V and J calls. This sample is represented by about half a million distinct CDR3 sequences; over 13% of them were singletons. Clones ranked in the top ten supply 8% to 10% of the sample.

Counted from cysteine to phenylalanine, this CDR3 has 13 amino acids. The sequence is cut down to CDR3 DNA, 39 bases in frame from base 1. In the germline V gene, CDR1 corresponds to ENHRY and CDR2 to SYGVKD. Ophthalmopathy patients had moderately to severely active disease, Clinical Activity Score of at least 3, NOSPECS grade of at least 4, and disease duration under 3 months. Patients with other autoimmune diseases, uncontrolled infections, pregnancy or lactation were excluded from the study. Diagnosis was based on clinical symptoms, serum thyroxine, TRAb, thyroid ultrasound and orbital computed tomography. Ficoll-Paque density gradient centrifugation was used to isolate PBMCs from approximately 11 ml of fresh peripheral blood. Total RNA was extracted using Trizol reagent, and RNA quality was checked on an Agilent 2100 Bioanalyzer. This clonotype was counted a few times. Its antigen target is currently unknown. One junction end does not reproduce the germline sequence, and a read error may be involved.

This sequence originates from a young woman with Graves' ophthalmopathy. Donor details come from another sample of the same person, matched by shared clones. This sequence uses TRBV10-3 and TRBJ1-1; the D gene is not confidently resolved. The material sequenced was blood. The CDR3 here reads CAISEKANTGAFF. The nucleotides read TGTGCCATCAGTGAAAAGGCGAACACTGGAGCTTTCTTT.